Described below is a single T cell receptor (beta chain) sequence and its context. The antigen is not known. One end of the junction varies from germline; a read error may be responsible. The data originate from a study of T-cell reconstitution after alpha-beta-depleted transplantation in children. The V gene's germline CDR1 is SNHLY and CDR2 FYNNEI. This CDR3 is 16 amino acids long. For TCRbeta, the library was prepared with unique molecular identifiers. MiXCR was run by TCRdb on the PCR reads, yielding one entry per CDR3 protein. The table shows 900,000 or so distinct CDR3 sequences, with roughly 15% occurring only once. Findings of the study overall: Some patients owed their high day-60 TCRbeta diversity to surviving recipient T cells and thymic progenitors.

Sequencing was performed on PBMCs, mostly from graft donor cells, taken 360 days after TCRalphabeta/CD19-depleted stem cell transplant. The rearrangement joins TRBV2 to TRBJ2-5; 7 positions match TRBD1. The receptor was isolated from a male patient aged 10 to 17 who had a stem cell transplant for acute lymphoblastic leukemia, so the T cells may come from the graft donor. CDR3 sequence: CASSPTGVPYQETQDF. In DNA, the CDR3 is TGTGCCAGCAGTCCTACAGGGGTCCCGTACCAAGAGACCCAGGACTTC. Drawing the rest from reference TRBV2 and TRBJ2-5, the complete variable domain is EPEVTQTPSHQVTQMGQEVILRCVPISNHLYFYWYRQILGQKVEFLVSFYNNEISEKSEIFDDQFSVERPDGSNFTLKIRSTKLEDSAMYFCASSPTGVPYQETQDFGPGTRLLVL.